These 29 T cell receptor beta chains were sequenced from one sample in a study of a mutant IDH1 vaccine in newly diagnosed glioma. The repertoire was sequenced with immunoSEQ multiplex PCR; TCRdb's copy has only in-frame clones and lacks some. The sample records about 58,000 clones, approximately 79% being singletons. For these TCRs, the target antigens are not known. As to time point: week 5, during vaccination. Vaccinated patients received 300 ug of mutant IDH1 20-mer peptide per dose, with topical imiquimod. Sample: PBMCs, taken from a glioma patient whose treatment included an IDH1 peptide vaccine. The receptor set was obtained from a woman in her forties or fifties with glioma.

J is TRBJ2-1 and V is TRBV11-3; 8 bases align to TRBD1. The trim removed 5 bases at V and 6 bases at J, leaving 9 bases unmatched. Germline V gives CDR1 SGHNT, CDR2 YENEEA. The CDR3 is 15 residues long. The CDR3 nucleotides are TGTGCCAGCAGCCCCCGGACAGGGATCCCCAATGAGCAGTTCTTC. As protein: CASSPRTGIPNEQFF.

On this clone: A junction end diverges from the germline sequence, so it may reflect a read error. This rearrangement joins TRBV5-1 to TRBJ2-1, with D perhaps matching TRBD1 (6 bases). The CDR3 contains 12 residues. Germline V gives CDR1 SGHRS, CDR2 YFSETQ. CDR3 in amino acids: CASSLDGTWLIF. In DNA, the CDR3 is TGCGCCAGCAGCTTGGACGGGACATGGCTGATCTTC.

Of note for this clone: A read error may produce the germline difference seen at one junction end. This chain connects TRBV7-2 to TRBJ2-5, with D possibly TRBD2 on 5 matching bases. The germline CDR1 and CDR2 sequences are SGHTA and FQGNSA. This CDR3 contains 11 residues. CDR3 residues: CASSRDWEPHF. The CDR3 DNA reads as TGTGCCAGCAGCCGCGATTGGGAGCCTCACTTC.

The J gene is TRBJ2-7, the V gene TRBV9, with 10 bases identical to TRBD1. CDR3 size: 15 residues. CDR1 and CDR2 from the germline V gene are SGDLS and YYNGEE. V lost 0 bases and J lost 4; bases outside the gene matches: 4. The CDR3 nucleotides are TGTGCCAGCAGCGTAGGACAGGGGGCTATATACGAGCAGTACTTC. Its translation: CASSVGQGAIYEQYF.

J is TRBJ2-4 and V is TRBV11-2, with a tentative D call TRBD2 (6 bases). Germline CDR1 reads SGHAT; CDR2 reads FQNNGV. The CDR3 loop spans 11 amino acids. V was pared by 7 bases and J by 11 bases, with 12 bases between. The CDR3 loop is CASTGGGLQYF. The CDR3 DNA follows: TGTGCCAGCACCGGGGGAGGCCTTCAGTACTTC.

The rearrangement uses TRBV5-1 and TRBJ2-7; either TRBD1 or TRBD2 may fit D (6 bases each). Germline V lookup: CDR1 SGHRS, CDR2 YFSETQ. The germline V and J ends were trimmed by 3 bases and 7 bases, with 20 bases remaining between them. CDR3 length equals 15 residues. This chain's CDR3 is CASSSEGVRAREQYF. In nucleotides, the CDR3 is TGCGCCAGCAGCTCGGAGGGGGTGCGGGCTAGGGAGCAGTACTTC.

The V and J genes are TRBV18 and TRBJ2-6; D may correspond to TRBD1 or TRBD2 (6 bases each). This CDR3 has 17 amino acids. V was clipped by 3 bases and J by 4 bases, with 16 bases between them. The germline V gene encodes CDR1 KGHSH and CDR2 LQKENI. The CDR3: CASSPFLGGEGANVLTF. The DNA for the CDR3 is TGTGCCAGCTCACCTTTTCTCGGGGGCGAAGGGGCCAACGTCCTGACTTTC.

This chain connects TRBV6-4 to TRBJ1-1; D is undetermined. V lost 0 bases to trimming and J lost 1 base, with 3 bases between them. The CDR3 consists of 13 residues. Germline CDR1 MRHNA, CDR2 SNTAGT. This CDR3 reads CASSDSGNTEAFF. CDR3 coding DNA: TGTGCCAGCAGTGACTCAGGGAACACTGAAGCTTTCTTT.

V is TRBV9 and J is TRBJ2-3, with D possibly being TRBD2 (7 bases). The CDR3 loop spans 18 amino acids. Germline loops: CDR1 SGDLS, CDR2 YYNGEE. Between the trimmed V and J ends, which lost 0 bases and 3 bases, there was a span of 20 bases. CDR3 nucleotides: TGTGCCAGCAGCGTAGCACGTAGTGTCGCGGGGGCAACAGATACGCAGTATTTT. Translated: CASSVARSVAGATDTQYF.

This chain joins TRBV6-4 and TRBJ2-7; 9 bases agree with TRBD1. The CDR3 totals 16 residues. Germline assignment: CDR1 MRHNA and CDR2 SNTAGT. Losses at the gene ends were 4 bases for V and 1 base for J; bases not matched to a gene: 8. CDR3 coding DNA: TGTGCCAGCAGTGTTCCCCCGGGACAGGGTTCCTACGAGCAGTACTTC. Residues: CASSVPPGQGSYEQYF.

The chain employs TRBV27 and TRBJ1-5; no clear D gene. The CDR3 spans 15 residues. Germline V gene lookup returns CDR1 MNHEY and CDR2 SMNVEV (reference sequence). The V end lost 2 bases, the J end lost 1 base, and 9 bases lay between the germline ends. CDR3 nucleotide sequence: TGTGCCAGCAGTTTAACGCCGTTGAGCAATCAGCCCCAGCATTTT. As protein: CASSLTPLSNQPQHF.

The gene calls are TRBV6-1 and TRBJ1-5; D may be TRBD1 (5 bases). Between the trimmed V and J ends, which lost 7 bases and 11 bases, there was a span of 15 bases. Germline CDR1 reads MNHNS; CDR2 reads SASEGT. The CDR3 totals 12 residues. CDR3 sequence (DNA): TGTGCCAGCACTCGGGGCACGTACTCCCAGCATTTT. This sequence encodes CASTRGTYSQHF.

This chain connects TRBV5-1 to TRBJ1-2; TRBD1 agrees at 9 bases. The CDR3 loop spans 14 amino acids. The ends lost 4 bases at V and 6 bases at J; junction bases unmatched: 7. Germline loops: CDR1 SGHRS, CDR2 YFSETQ. This CDR3 reads CASSANRGHDGYTF. The CDR3 DNA sequence: TGCGCCAGCAGCGCAAACAGGGGGCATGATGGCTACACCTTC. Together with reference TRBV5-1 and TRBJ1-2, the CDR3 gives the full variable domain: KAGVTQTPRYLIKTRGQQVTLSCSPISGHRSVSWYQQTPGQGLQFLFEYFSETQRNKGNFPGRFSGRQFSNSRSEMNVSTLELGDSALYLCASSANRGHDGYTFGSGTRLTVV.

J is TRBJ1-5 and V is TRBV7-8; 7 bases are shared with TRBD1. Trimming took 1 base from V and 5 from J; bases not matched to a gene: 11. This CDR3 is 17 amino acids long. The V gene's germline CDR1 is SGHVS and CDR2 FQNEAQ. CDR3 sequence (DNA): TGTGCCAGCAGCTTAGACCGAGGGGGCCCCCGGTATCAGCCCCAGCATTTT. It yields the protein CASSLDRGGPRYQPQHF.

This chain uses TRBV27 with TRBJ1-1, with 8 bases fitting TRBD1. CDR3 size: 12 residues. The germline CDR1 and CDR2 sequences are MNHEY and SMNVEV (reference sequence). After removal of 8 bases from V and 8 bases from J, the junction contained 7 bases not matched to a gene. The CDR3 here is CASRGTGTEAFF. The CDR3 DNA sequence: TGTGCCAGCCGAGGGACAGGCACAGAAGCTTTCTTT.

V is TRBV27 and J is TRBJ1-6; 9 bases are shared with TRBD1. With V trimmed by 4 bases and J by 10 bases, 8 bases remained unmatched. This CDR3 has 15 amino acids. Germline V lookup: CDR1 MNHEY, CDR2 SMNVEV (reference sequence). This chain's CDR3 is CASSSGTGLRSPLHF. DNA for the CDR3: TGTGCCAGCAGTTCTGGGACAGGGCTGCGATCACCCCTCCACTTT.

This sequence joins TRBV29-1 and TRBJ1-2; D unresolved. CDR1 SQVTM and CDR2 ANQGSEA come from the germline V gene. Trimming cost V 3 bases and J 0 bases, with 8 bases left between them. CDR3 size: 13 residues. DNA for the CDR3: TGCAGCGTTGATCAGGTCGCTAACTATGGCTACACCTTC. Protein sequence: CSVDQVANYGYTF.

This chain uses TRBV7-2 with TRBJ1-2; the match to TRBD1 covers 8 bases. This CDR3 has 15 amino acids. V trimming: 4 bases; J trimming: 3 bases; junction bases outside the gene matches: 7. Germline V gene sequence: CDR1 SGHTA, CDR2 FQGNSA. Here the CDR3 DNA reads TGTGCCAGCAGCTCACAAGGACAGGGAGACTATGGCTACACCTTC. It codes for CASSSQGQGDYGYTF. The full variable domain, rest sourced from reference TRBV7-2 and TRBJ1-2, is GAGVSQSPSNKVTEKGKDVELRCDPISGHTALYWYRQSLGQGLEFLIYFQGNSAPDKSGLPSDRFSAERTGGSVSTLTIQRTQQEDSAVYLCASSSQGQGDYGYTFGSGTRLTVV.

The chain has TRBV6-5 and TRBJ1-1; D gene uncertain. The CDR3 covers 15 residues. Per the germline V gene, CDR1 is MNHEY and CDR2 is SVGAGI. V was pared by 0 bases and J by 0 bases, with 8 bases between. The CDR3 loop is CASSYSFRMNTEAFF. The CDR3, as DNA: TGTGCCAGCAGTTACTCGTTCAGAATGAACACTGAAGCTTTCTTT.

J is TRBJ2-3 and V is TRBV11-3; 11 bases agree with TRBD2. CDR3 length equals 18 residues. V dropped 5 bases and J dropped 0; count of bases not matched to a gene: 10. The germline CDR1 and CDR2 sequences are SGHNT and YENEEA. The CDR3: CASSTIGTSGTSTDTQYF. The DNA of the CDR3 is TGTGCCAGCAGCACTATTGGGACTAGCGGTACTAGCACAGATACGCAGTATTTT.

This clone was seen once. The rearrangement joins TRBV11-1 to TRBJ1-2; 7 bases are shared with TRBD1. This CDR3 is built from 14 residues. J gave up 8 bases and V 5 bases, and 11 bases lay outside the gene matches. Germline V gene lookup returns CDR1 SGHAT and CDR2 FQDESV (reference sequence). Here the CDR3 reads CASSPIDRESGYTF. DNA for the CDR3: TGTGCCAGCAGCCCAATTGACAGGGAATCGGGCTACACCTTC.

The rearrangement uses TRBV19 and TRBJ1-1, with TRBD1 matching 7 bases. Germline loops: CDR1 LNHDA, CDR2 SQIVND (reference sequence). The CDR3 runs 13 residues. V was clipped by 4 bases and J by 5 bases; unmatched bases: 4. As DNA, the CDR3 is TGTGCCAGTAGTAGCCCGGGACAGACTGAAGCTTTCTTT. This encodes CASSSPGQTEAFF.

This chain connects TRBV18 to TRBJ1-5; TRBD1 aligns across 8 bases. The V segment lost 2 bases and the J segment 8 bases; nucleotides outside the gene matches: 5. Germline assignment: CDR1 KGHSH and CDR2 LQKENI. This CDR3 comprises 14 residues. CDR3 region: CASSPGTGGEPQHF. The CDR3 DNA reads TGTGCCAGCTCACCAGGGACAGGAGGGGAGCCCCAGCATTTT.

This rearrangement joins TRBV6-1 to TRBJ2-7; TRBD1 might be the D (5 bases). Trimming cost V 4 bases and J 0 bases, with 10 bases left between them. The length of the CDR3 is 14 residues. CDR1 MNHNS and CDR2 SASEGT come from the germline V gene. This CDR3 reads CASSVRVASYEQYF. CDR3 nucleotides: TGTGCCAGCAGTGTCAGGGTCGCCTCCTACGAGCAGTACTTC.

V and J are TRBV5-6 and TRBJ2-5, with TRBD1 as a possible D gene (5 bases). Germline assignment: CDR1 SGHDT and CDR2 YYEEEE. V dropped 3 bases and J dropped 4 bases, with 10 bases sitting between them. The CDR3 consists of 13 residues. Written as DNA, the CDR3 is TGTGCCAGCAGCTCTCGACAGACAGAGACCCAGTACTTC. Translating gives CASSSRQTETQYF.

The rearrangement uses TRBV5-4 and TRBJ2-3; D possibly matches TRBD1 or TRBD2 (7 bases each). The V gene's germline CDR1 is SGHNT and CDR2 YYREEE (reference sequence). This CDR3 is built from 14 residues. Trimming cost V 4 bases and J 6 bases, with 15 bases left between them. DNA of the CDR3: TGTGCCAGCAGCCGAGACAGGGAGGGGGATACGCAGTATTTT. Encoded protein: CASSRDREGDTQYF.

This chain links TRBV5-4 with TRBJ2-1, with 12 bases aligning to TRBD2. Germline values: CDR1 SGHNT, CDR2 YYREEE (reference sequence). V gave up 1 base and J gave up 6 bases; unmatched junction bases: 5. The CDR3 consists of 16 residues. DNA for the CDR3: TGTGCCAGCAGCTTGACTAGCGGGGGGTTGGGCAATGAGCAGTTCTTC. Its translation: CASSLTSGGLGNEQFF.

J is TRBJ2-7 and V is TRBV11-2; TRBD2 matches at 8 bases. Losses at the gene ends were 7 bases for V and 2 bases for J; bases not matched to a gene: 7. Per germline, CDR1 SGHAT and CDR2 FQNNGV. The CDR3 extends over 14 amino acids. The CDR3 nucleotides are TGTGCCAGCAAATTAGCGGGGTTGGCCTACGAGCAGTACTTC. It yields the protein CASKLAGLAYEQYF.

V gene TRBV19 combines with J gene TRBJ1-1; a weak D match, TRBD1 (6 bases). Trimming cost V 7 bases and J 1 base, with 31 bases left between them. There are 20 residues in the CDR3. Germline V gene lookup returns CDR1 LNHDA and CDR2 SQIVND (reference sequence). The CDR3 is CASTTGTLGLLLERNTEAFF. Here the CDR3 DNA reads TGTGCCAGTACCACCGGGACATTAGGACTCCTTTTGGAGCGGAACACTGAAGCTTTCTTT.